Listed here are 14 T cell receptor beta chains from one sample, sequenced in a study of T cell repertoires in cytomegalovirus infection. These receptors' antigens are unknown. TCRdb analysed the reads with MiXCR anew, one entry per CDR3 protein. The sample includes tens of thousands of distinct CDR3 sequences, about half of them seen just once. Sequenced material: CD8+ T cells from cultured PBMCs, taken from culture after CMV antigen stimulation. These receptors originate from a human donor in good health (CMV status not recorded). Some clones in this sample may be carry-over from other donors' samples.

This chain connects TRBV19 to TRBJ1-5; TRBD1 aligns across 9 bases. Germline V gene lookup returns CDR1 LNHDA and CDR2 SQIVND (reference sequence). The V and J ends lost 6 bases and 8 bases, in that order; junction bases with no gene match: 5. CDR3 length equals 13 residues. The CDR3 is CASRTGGIEPQHF. CDR3 DNA sequence: TGTGCCAGTAGGACAGGGGGTATTGAGCCCCAGCATTTT. The full variable domain, rest sourced from reference TRBV19 and TRBJ1-5, is DGGITQSPKYLFRKEGQNVTLSCEQNLNHDAMYWYRQDPGQGLRLIYYSQIVNDFQKGDIAEGYSVSREKKESFPLTVTSAQKNPTAFYLCASRTGGIEPQHFGDGTRLSIL.

This clonotype was detected only a few times. The rearrangement uses TRBV12-3 or TRBV12-4 and TRBJ1-2, with a possible D match to TRBD1 (6 bases). This CDR3 is 13 amino acids long. Trimming cost V 5 bases and J 2 bases, with 9 bases left between them. The CDR3 region has the DNA TGTGCCAGCAGTCCCCAGGGGAACTATGGCTACACCTTC. This sequence encodes CASSPQGNYGYTF.

The chain employs TRBV7-6 and TRBJ1-2; TRBD1 is a possible D gene (5 bases). The CDR3 length is 15 residues. Trimming took off 4 bases at V and 6 bases at J, with 18 bases between the two ends. Germline-derived CDR1 and CDR2 are SGHVS and FNYEAQ. CDR3 coding DNA: TGTGCCAGCAGCTCGCGGGACCAACTTATGGATGGCTACACCTTC. Its translation: CASSSRDQLMDGYTF.

The rearrangement links TRBV4-2 to TRBJ2-7, with TRBD2 matching 10 bases. This CDR3 has 19 amino acids. V gave up 2 bases and J gave up 1 base; unmatched junction bases: 14. Germline V lookup: CDR1 LGHNA, CDR2 YNFKEQ. For the CDR3, the DNA is TGTGCCAGCAGCCAACCCGGAGAGGCTAGCGGGAGTTGGTCCTACGAGCAGTACTTC. Its protein is CASSQPGEASGSWSYEQYF.

CDR3 nucleotides: TGTGCCAGCAGCCCACCGACAGTCATGAACACTGAAGCTTTCTTT. As protein: CASSPPTVMNTEAFF. The gene calls are TRBV7-6 and TRBJ1-1; a weak D match, TRBD1 (5 bases). This CDR3 region has 15 residues. Germline CDR1 is SGHVS and CDR2 is FNYEAQ. V was shortened by 5 bases and J by 0 bases, with 13 bases between the two germline ends.

The J gene is TRBJ2-3, the V gene TRBV18; 9 bases are shared with TRBD2. Germline V gives CDR1 KGHSH, CDR2 LQKENI. V shed 6 bases and J 2 bases; nucleotides not matched to a gene: 9. This CDR3 is 16 amino acids long. The CDR3 spells CASSPRAGGYTDTQYF. The CDR3 DNA sequence: TGTGCCAGCTCCCCAAGAGCGGGAGGATACACAGATACGCAGTATTTT.

This clonotype was seen only once. The rearrangement uses TRBV29-1 and TRBJ1-5; D gene unclear. The CDR3 has 14 residues. Germline V CDR1 and CDR2: SQVTM, ANQGSEA. The V gene lost 7 bases and the J gene lost 2 bases, with 15 bases spanning the gap. The CDR3 DNA reads as TGCAGCGCCCAGTGGGGTGGGGGCAATCAGCCCCAGCATTTT. Amino acid sequence: CSAQWGGGNQPQHF.

This chain joins TRBV27 and TRBJ2-7; D not certain. Germline loops: CDR1 MNHEY, CDR2 SMNVEV (reference sequence). The length of the CDR3 is 14 residues. Trimming took 3 bases from V and 2 from J, leaving 11 bases between them. This chain's CDR3 is CASSFSSRTYEQYF. The DNA for the CDR3 is TGTGCCAGCAGTTTTAGTTCCAGGACCTACGAGCAGTACTTC.

This chain uses TRBV7-2 with TRBJ2-5, with 8 bases that match TRBD2. J gave up 4 bases and V 8 bases, and 9 bases lay outside the gene matches. The CDR3 sequence is 14 residues long. The germline gives CDR1 SGHTA, CDR2 FQGNSA. Here the CDR3 reads CASGSGLAGETQYF. DNA for the CDR3: TGTGCCAGCGGCTCAGGCCTAGCGGGAGAGACCCAGTACTTC.

This clonotype has only a few counts. The J gene is TRBJ2-2, the V gene TRBV10-1, with D possibly TRBD1 on 6 matching bases. Germline CDR1 is WNHNN and CDR2 is SYGVQD (reference sequence). The CDR3 sequence is 17 residues long. V shed 2 bases and J shed 6 bases, with 19 bases lying between them. The CDR3 loop is CASSEADGTRPSGELFF. CDR3 DNA sequence: TGCGCCAGCAGTGAGGCCGACGGGACAAGACCATCCGGGGAGCTGTTTTTT.

J is TRBJ1-2 and V is TRBV7-9; D is ambiguous. V was clipped by 5 bases and J by 10 bases, with 20 bases between them. Germline CDR1 reads SEHNR; CDR2 reads FQNEAQ (reference sequence). The CDR3 runs 14 residues. The CDR3 loop is CASSPLREGSDYTF. The DNA of the CDR3 is TGTGCCAGCAGCCCGCTCAGAGAGGGCTCCGACTACACCTTC.

This clonotype showed up just a few times. This chain uses TRBV7-6 with TRBJ2-5, with TRBD2 as a possible D gene (7 bases). CDR3 length: 15 amino acids. Germline loops: CDR1 SGHVS, CDR2 FNYEAQ. Trimming removed 5 bases from V and 5 bases from J, with 18 bases in between. In DNA, the CDR3 is TGTGCCAGCAGCGCCCGGGACACCGGGAGGGAGACCCAGTACTTC. Translation gives CASSARDTGRETQYF.

This clonotype was seen only a few times. V gene TRBV7-8 combines with J gene TRBJ1-1, with D unclear. V was clipped by 5 bases and J by 0 bases, with 16 bases between them. CDR1 is SGHVS and CDR2 is FQNEAQ in the germline V gene. The CDR3 contains 16 residues. Here the CDR3 DNA reads TGTGCCAGCAGCCCCCGCGGGCGGGTTCTGAACACTGAAGCTTTCTTT. It codes for CASSPRGRVLNTEAFF.

Ten or more counts support this clonotype. This chain connects TRBV7-8 to TRBJ2-1, with D unresolved. The CDR3 is 17 amino acids. Looked up from germline, CDR1 is SGHVS and CDR2 is FQNEAQ. The V end was cut by 0 bases, the J end by 5 bases, with 17 bases between. This chain's CDR3 is CASSLALSLPQDNEQFF. The CDR3 DNA is TGTGCCAGCAGCTTAGCTCTTAGCTTACCCCAAGACAATGAGCAGTTCTTC.